What follows is one T cell receptor beta chain and its context. The germline V gene encodes CDR1 LNHNV and CDR2 YYDKDF (reference sequence). The CDR3 sequence is 15 residues long. V shed 1 base and J shed 0 bases, with 7 bases lying between them. This sample stems from a study of T cell responses to AZD1222 COVID-19 vaccine. Assay used: immunoSEQ multiplex PCR; TCRdb lists only in-frame clones, some missing. Of under 200,000 clones listed, around 94% are singletons. The sequencing here drew on peripheral blood, taken on day 0 of AZD1222 vaccination. The clonotype comes from an adult in good health. The chain couples TRBV15 to TRBJ1-5; D uncertain. The CDR3 protein is CATSRGDHSNQPQHF. In nucleotides, the CDR3 is TGTGCCACCAGCAGAGGGGATCATAGCAATCAGCCCCAGCATTTT.